This T cell receptor (beta chain) stems from a study of T cells in Graves' hyperthyroidism and ophthalmopathy. General study points: Most clonotypes expanded in thyroid above 0.001 were likewise present in blood. Ophthalmopathy onset followed model prediction by a median approximately six months.

Diagnosis rested on symptoms, serum thyroxine and TRAb, thyroid ultrasound, and orbital computed tomography. It was approximately 9.4 ml of fresh peripheral blood that supplied the PBMCs. This CDR3 is built from 16 residues. Germline loops: CDR1 DFQATT, CDR2 SNEGSKA (reference sequence). Losses at the gene ends were 5 bases for V and 2 bases for J; bases not matched to a gene: 13. This clonotype was detected ten times or more. Antigen specificity is unknown. RNA transcripts provided the source from which TCR beta CDR3 regions were amplified. First-round RT-PCR with HTBI primers amplified the TCR CDR3 region. A single record per CDR3 protein comes from TCRdb applying MiXCR to the multiplex PCR reads. The table shows 400,000 or so distinct CDR3 sequences, with around 15% occurring only once.

The sequence was obtained from a woman aged 55-69 years with Graves' ophthalmopathy. The sequenced sample consisted of blood. The chain recombines TRBV20-1 with TRBJ2-3, with 7 nucleotides matching TRBD1. DNA for the CDR3: TGCAGTGCTCAGGAGCGAGGGGGCGGCTACACAGATACGCAGTATTTT. This gives the protein CSAQERGGGYTDTQYF.